This is a list of T cell receptor beta chains from one sample in a study of CD8+ T cells in alopecia areata. Sequencing was performed with immunoSEQ multiplex PCR; in TCRdb, only in-frame clones are kept and a portion is missing. The data contain 200,000 to 250,000 clones, approximately 40% of them singletons. This specimen was CD4+ T cells sorted from blood, taken around week 36, from a patient treated with tofacitinib. These receptors came from a human donor with alopecia areata. The CDR3 runs from the conserved cysteine through the conserved F or W. The D gene is left open where the match is weak. Size values are once, few and many counts, or a class for expanded clones, and some rows have none.

j_call | clone_size | d_call | v_call | cdr3_nt | cdr3_aa
TRBJ2-7 | - | - | TRBV29-1 | TGCAGCGTTAGGGCAGGGACCTACGAGCAGTACTTC | CSVRAGTYEQYF
TRBJ1-4 | - | TRBD1 | TRBV7-9 | TGTGCCAGCAGCCCCGGGACAGCAGAAAAACTGTTTTTT | CASSPGTAEKLFF
TRBJ2-2 | few | TRBD2 | TRBV11-1 | TGTGCCAGCAGCTTGGGACTAGCGGGAGGTATCCAGAACACCGGGGAGCTGTTTTTT | CASSLGLAGGIQNTGELFF
TRBJ2-3 | few | - | TRBV30 | TGTGCCTGGAGCGTAATCACGGGGTTTGGAGATACGCAGTATTTT | CAWSVITGFGDTQYF
TRBJ2-7 | - | TRBD2 | TRBV4-2 | TGTGCCAGCAGCCATGGGACTAGCGGGAGGTACGAGCAGTACTTC | CASSHGTSGRYEQYF
TRBJ1-5 | few | - | TRBV23-1 | TGCGCCAGCAGTCAGTTGCCGGGGATGGGGCCACATCAGCCCCAGCATTTT | CASSQLPGMGPHQPQHF
TRBJ2-2 | few | - | TRBV7-2 | TGTGCCAGCAGCTTAGCGCCAGGGAGAAACACCGGGGAGCTGTTTTTT | CASSLAPGRNTGELFF
TRBJ2-7 | - | TRBD1 | TRBV9 | TGTGCCAGCAGCGTGGGGACAGAGCACTACGAGCAGTACTTC | CASSVGTEHYEQYF
TRBJ1-1 | few | - | TRBV9 | TGTGCCAGCAGCGTAGACCCAATTAGCACTGAAGCTTTCTTT | CASSVDPISTEAFF
TRBJ2-7 | few | - | TRBV29-1 | TGCAGCGTTGCCCCCGGGAGCTACGAGCAGTACTTC | CSVAPGSYEQYF
TRBJ1-2 | - | TRBD1 | TRBV25-1 | TGTGCCAGCAGTGGACAGGGGGTGGACTATGGCTACACCTTC | CASSGQGVDYGYTF
TRBJ2-2 | - | - | TRBV14 | TGTGCCAGCAGCCAAGCGAGGAACACCGGGGAGCTGTTTTTT | CASSQARNTGELFF
TRBJ2-2 | - | TRBD1 | TRBV30 | TGTGCCTGGAGCGCAGGGGGAGAGGCCGGGGAGCTGTTTTTT | CAWSAGGEAGELFF
TRBJ1-1 | - | - | TRBV29-1 | TGCAGCTTAGGCAGGGGCAACACTGAAGCTTTCTTT | CSLGRGNTEAFF
TRBJ2-2 | - | - | TRBV29-1 | TGCAGCGGTATGGAGTCCGTAACCGGGGAGCTGTTTTTT | CSGMESVTGELFF
TRBJ1-1 | - | - | TRBV30 | TGTGCCTGGAGGCCACAGCCGTACACTGAAGCTTTCTTT | CAWRPQPYTEAFF
TRBJ2-6 | - | - | TRBV2 | TGTGCCAGCATCTTGGGGACACCCGGGGCCAACGTCCTGACTTTC | CASILGTPGANVLTF
TRBJ2-1 | - | TRBD2 | TRBV5-4 | TGTGCCAGCAAGGCGGGAGGGCAGAATGAGCAGTTCTTC | CASKAGGQNEQFF
TRBJ1-1 | - | - | TRBV28 | TGTGCCAGCAGAATAGGCTCACTGAACACTGAAGCTTTCTTT | CASRIGSLNTEAFF
TRBJ2-1 | few | - | TRBV7-9 | TGTGCCAGCAGCTTAGGAGCGGAGCCCTCCTACAATGAGCAGTTCTTC | CASSLGAEPSYNEQFF
TRBJ2-1 | - | TRBD2 | TRBV23-1 | TGCGCCAGCAGTCAATGTGGGACTAGCGGGAGAGGACCCCTAAGGGACAATGAGCAGTTCTTC | CASSQCGTSGRGPLRDNEQFF
TRBJ2-3 | - | - | TRBV30 | TGTGCCTGGAGTGGGGGGAGCACAGATACGCAGTATTTT | CAWSGGSTDTQYF
TRBJ2-1 | - | TRBD2 | TRBV29-1 | TGCAGCGATCAAGCGGGAACCTACAATGAGCAGTTCTTC | CSDQAGTYNEQFF
TRBJ1-2 | - | - | TRBV11-2 | TGTGCCAGCAGCCTTTCTAACCCTCGAAACGGCTACACCTTC | CASSLSNPRNGYTF
TRBJ2-7 | - | TRBD2 | TRBV6-6 | TGTGCCAGTTGGCCGGGACTAGCGATCCACGAGCAGTACTTC | CASWPGLAIHEQYF
TRBJ1-4 | - | TRBD1 | TRBV4-1 | TGCGCCAGCAGCCAGGCATTGACAGGGGGAAATGAAAAACTGTTTTTT | CASSQALTGGNEKLFF
TRBJ2-5 | few | TRBD1 | TRBV6-5 | TGTGCCAGCAGTTACAGTTCGACAGGGGGCCAAGAGACCCAGTACTTC | CASSYSSTGGQETQYF
TRBJ2-1 | - | - | TRBV25-1 | TGTGCCAGCAGTAAAATCGGGACTTCCAATGAGCAGTTCTTC | CASSKIGTSNEQFF
TRBJ1-5 | - | - | TRBV6-1 | TGTGCCAGCAGTGAAATTGAGGAGTATCAGCCCCAGCATTTT | CASSEIEEYQPQHF
TRBJ2-5 | few | TRBD2 | TRBV5-1 | TGCGCCAGCAGCTTGAGAACTAGCGGAGGGGTAATCCAAGAGACCCAGTACTTC | CASSLRTSGGVIQETQYF
TRBJ2-5 | - | - | TRBV7-2 | TGTGCCAGCAGTCTAGGGGGGGCCCAAGAGACCCAGTACTTC | CASSLGGAQETQYF
TRBJ2-1 | few | - | TRBV29-1 | TGCAGCGTTGAAGATGCTGGGCTGGACAATGAGCAGTTCTTC | CSVEDAGLDNEQFF
TRBJ1-2 | - | - | TRBV29-1 | TGCAGCGTTGAATGGAACTATGGCTACACCTTC | CSVEWNYGYTF
TRBJ2-7 | few | - | TRBV28 | TGTGCCAGCAGTGGGACTTGGTTCTCCTACGAGCAGTACTTC | CASSGTWFSYEQYF
TRBJ2-3 | - | - | TRBV5-1 | TGCGCCAGCAGCTTTTCGAGGGGGGCTATTGGCACAGATACGCAGTATTTT | CASSFSRGAIGTDTQYF